These 29 T cell receptor beta chains were sequenced from one sample in a study of beta chain features in type 1 diabetes. Regarding the study as a whole: People with Type 1 diabetes carried modestly yet significantly shorter TCRB CDR3s in all four CD4+ subsets.

The antigens for these receptors are not known. Expressed TCRB transcripts were sequenced because the entire RNA isolate underwent reverse transcription. This table comes from immunoSEQ multiplex PCR, and its TCRdb copy is limited to in-frame clones, with some not included. Of 300,000 to 350,000 clones listed, roughly 14% are singletons. Sample: naive CD4+ T cells from blood. The receptors come from a woman under 30 with type 1 diabetes.

This clone was seen a handful of times. The V gene is TRBV28, the J gene TRBJ1-5, with D hard to call. Germline loops: CDR1 MDHEN, CDR2 SYDVKM. V lost 2 bases to trimming and J lost 5 bases, with 4 bases between them. The CDR3 length is 12 residues. The CDR3 here is CASSLIYQPQHF. In nucleotides, the CDR3 is TGTGCCAGCAGTTTAATCTATCAGCCCCAGCATTTT. The whole variable domain, remainder taken from reference TRBV28 and TRBJ1-5, is DVKVTQSSRYLVKRTGEKVFLECVQDMDHENMFWYRQDPGLGLRLIYFSYDVKMKEKGDIPEGYSVSREKKERFSLILESASTNQTSMYLCASSLIYQPQHFGDGTRLSIL.

The V gene is TRBV7-2, the J gene TRBJ2-1; D may be TRBD2 (7 bases). Between the trimmed V and J ends, which lost 0 bases and 2 bases, there was a span of 11 bases. Germline V gives CDR1 SGHTA, CDR2 FQGNSA. CDR3 length equals 16 residues. The CDR3, as DNA: TGTGCCAGCAGCTTAGCTAACGGGGGGCCCTACAATGAGCAGTTCTTC. This gives the protein CASSLANGGPYNEQFF.

This rearrangement joins TRBV29-1 to TRBJ2-1; the D is unclear. V lost 4 bases and J 1 base, leaving 11 bases between the germline ends. The CDR3 sequence is 14 residues long. Germline assignment: CDR1 SQVTM and CDR2 ANQGSEA. DNA for the CDR3: TGCAGCGTTGTTCCTGGCCAGTCCTACAATGAGCAGTTCTTC. Protein product: CSVVPGQSYNEQFF.

This clone was counted a few times. This rearrangement joins TRBV30 to TRBJ1-2; the match to TRBD1 covers 9 bases. V lost 2 bases and J lost 8; bases outside the gene matches: 12. The CDR3 totals 15 residues. In germline, CDR1 is GTSNPN, CDR2 SVGIG (reference sequence). CDR3 region: CAWSLRGTGQKGYTF. CDR3 DNA sequence: TGTGCCTGGAGTCTACGGGGGACAGGGCAAAAGGGCTACACCTTC.

This chain joins TRBV29-1 and TRBJ1-2; 9 bases are a match to TRBD1. This CDR3 has 16 residues. V lost 1 base and J lost 4; bases outside the gene matches: 10. Germline lookup yields CDR1 SQVTM and CDR2 ANQGSEA. The CDR3 reads CSVEGAGTGSLYGYTF. The DNA of the CDR3 is TGCAGCGTTGAAGGGGCGGGGACAGGGTCACTCTATGGCTACACCTTC.

This clone was picked up a small number of times. This chain joins TRBV18 and TRBJ2-7, with TRBD1 identical over 7 bases. The CDR3 totals 13 residues. Losses at the gene ends were 4 bases for V and 6 bases for J; bases not matched to a gene: 6. Looked up from germline, CDR1 is KGHSH and CDR2 is LQKENI. This CDR3 reads CASSLGQSLEQYV. The CDR3 DNA reads as TGTGCCAGCTCACTGGGACAGAGTCTCGAGCAGTACGTC.

The chain has TRBV5-1 and TRBJ1-4; 7 bases map to TRBD1. V gave up 3 bases and J gave up 4 bases; unmatched junction bases: 9. Per the germline V gene, CDR1 is SGHRS and CDR2 is YFSETQ. The length of the CDR3 is 16 residues. The CDR3 DNA sequence: TGCGCCAGCAGCTCAAGACCGGGACAGATTAATGAAAAACTGTTTTTT. As protein: CASSSRPGQINEKLFF.

V is TRBV2 and J is TRBJ2-5; 7 bases align to TRBD2. CDR1 and CDR2 (germline): SNHLY, FYNNEI. CDR3 length: 13 residues. The trim removed 5 bases at V and 2 bases at J, leaving 2 bases unmatched. CDR3 sequence (DNA): TGTGCCAGCAGTTGGCGGGAGCAAGAGACCCAGTACTTC. Protein sequence: CASSWREQETQYF.

This clone was seen more than once but under ten times. The chain couples TRBV30 to TRBJ1-2; a possible D gene is TRBD1 (5 bases). The CDR3 spans 15 residues. Trimming removed 1 base at V and 8 bases at J, with 20 bases between. Germline loops: CDR1 GTSNPN, CDR2 SVGIG (reference sequence). The CDR3 here is CAWSASSGHTGGYTF. The CDR3 nucleotides read TGTGCCTGGAGTGCTTCCTCCGGACACACCGGGGGCTACACCTTC.

This clone was seen a few times. The chain recombines TRBV19 with TRBJ1-4; 7 nucleotides line up with TRBD1. V shed 2 bases, J shed 8 bases, and the junction held 5 bases outside the gene matches. The CDR3 is 14 residues long. Germline V gene lookup returns CDR1 LNHDA and CDR2 SQIVND (reference sequence). The CDR3 DNA reads TGTGCCAGTAGTATAACAGGGGTGGGAGAAAAACTGTTTTTT. Translated, it gives CASSITGVGEKLFF.

This clone was recorded a few times. This sequence joins TRBV4-2 and TRBJ2-2, with 14 bases fitting TRBD2. After removal of 1 base from V and 8 bases from J, the junction contained 6 bases not matched to a gene. Germline lookup yields CDR1 LGHNA and CDR2 YNFKEQ. The CDR3 length is 17 residues. For the CDR3, the DNA is TGTGCCAGCAGCCAAGCTGGGACTAGCGGGAGTACGGGGGAGCTGTTTTTT. This gives the protein CASSQAGTSGSTGELFF.

The J gene is TRBJ2-7, the V gene TRBV11-2; 9 bases line up with TRBD2. The CDR3 totals 14 residues. CDR1 is SGHAT and CDR2 is FQNNGV in the germline V gene. V trimming: 2 bases; J trimming: 5 bases; junction bases outside the gene matches: 4. The CDR3 protein is CASSLLAGYHEQYV. Here the CDR3 DNA reads TGTGCCAGCAGCTTACTAGCGGGGTACCACGAGCAGTACGTC.

This clone was detected a few times. The chain combines TRBV2 with TRBJ1-2; 9 positions agree with TRBD1. The junction had 10 bases not matched to a gene; V was cut back by 5 bases and J by 6 bases. The CDR3 totals 15 residues. Germline CDR1 is SNHLY and CDR2 is FYNNEI. The DNA of the CDR3 is TGTGCCAGCAGTCGTCAACAGGGGGCGCAGAATGGCTACACCTTC. Its protein product is CASSRQQGAQNGYTF. The full variable domain, its missing parts supplied by reference TRBV2 and TRBJ1-2, is EPEVTQTPSHQVTQMGQEVILRCVPISNHLYFYWYRQILGQKVEFLVSFYNNEISEKSEIFDDQFSVERPDGSNFTLKIRSTKLEDSAMYFCASSRQQGAQNGYTFGSGTRLTVV.

This clone showed up just a few times. The chain combines TRBV29-1 with TRBJ1-2, with 9 bases lining up with TRBD1. Per the germline V gene, CDR1 is SQVTM and CDR2 is ANQGSEA. The V gene end was trimmed by 6 bases and the J gene end by 1 base; junction bases not matched to a gene: 3. This CDR3 contains 13 residues. The CDR3 bases are TGCAGCGTCCCGGGACAGGGTAACTATGGCTACACCTTC. This codes for CSVPGQGNYGYTF. The variable domain in full, completed from reference TRBV29-1 and TRBJ1-2, reads SAVISQKPSRDICQRGTSLTIQCQVDSQVTMMFWYRQQPGQSLTLIATANQGSEATYESGFVIDKFPISRPNLTFSTLTVSNMSPEDSSIYLCSVPGQGNYGYTFGSGTRLTVV.

This rearrangement joins TRBV4-1 to TRBJ2-7; no clear D gene. Between the trimmed V and J ends, which lost 0 bases and 10 bases, there was a span of 13 bases. Germline values: CDR1 MGHRA, CDR2 YSYEKL. The CDR3 covers 13 residues. The CDR3 is CASSQDVTSRQYV. CDR3 DNA: TGCGCCAGCAGCCAAGATGTAACCTCGAGACAGTACGTC.

The V gene is TRBV5-1, the J gene TRBJ1-1; D unresolved. CDR1 is SGHRS, CDR2 YFSETQ, per germline. Trimming removed 5 bases from V and 5 bases from J, with 16 bases in between. CDR3 length equals 14 residues. CDR3 sequence reads: CASSRGEGWTEAFF. CDR3 nucleotides: TGCGCCAGCAGTCGCGGGGAAGGATGGACTGAAGCTTTCTTT.

With respect to this clone: The identical CDR3 is also encoded by other nucleotide sequences in the sample. The rearrangement joins TRBV7-9 to TRBJ1-1; TRBD1 aligns across 7 bases. The CDR3 is made up of 13 amino acids. The junction had 4 bases not matched to a gene; V was cut back by 5 bases and J by 4 bases. Germline loops: CDR1 SEHNR, CDR2 FQNEAQ (reference sequence). The chain's CDR3 is CASSRQGSTEAFF. Here the CDR3 DNA reads TGTGCCAGCAGCCGACAGGGAAGCACTGAAGCTTTCTTT.

The CDR3 region is CASSAGTVYNEQFF. The CDR3 DNA reads as TGTGCCAGCAGCGCCGGGACAGTGTACAATGAGCAGTTCTTC. The rearrangement uses TRBV2 and TRBJ2-1; TRBD1 aligns across 7 bases. The CDR3 length is 14 residues. The V gene's germline CDR1 is SNHLY and CDR2 FYNNEI. V dropped 6 bases and J dropped 4; count of bases not matched to a gene: 6. The variable domain in full, completed from reference TRBV2 and TRBJ2-1, reads EPEVTQTPSHQVTQMGQEVILRCVPISNHLYFYWYRQILGQKVEFLVSFYNNEISEKSEIFDDQFSVERPDGSNFTLKIRSTKLEDSAMYFCASSAGTVYNEQFFGPGTRLTVL.

This clone was picked up a small number of times. The CDR3 reads CASSSPGEDQYF. Written as DNA, the CDR3 is TGTGCCAGCAGCTCTCCTGGAGAGGACCAGTACTTC. J is TRBJ2-5 and V is TRBV7-2; D gene unclear. V shed 4 bases and J shed 10 bases, with 13 bases lying between them. The CDR3 is 12 residues long. Germline V lookup: CDR1 SGHTA, CDR2 FQGNSA.

This sequence joins TRBV2 and TRBJ2-7, with 10 bases that match TRBD1. The CDR3 runs 14 residues. Germline CDR1 reads SNHLY; CDR2 reads FYNNEI. After removal of 7 bases from V and 2 bases from J, the junction contained 5 bases not matched to a gene. CDR3 in DNA: TGTGCCAGCAACCTAGACAGGGGGCCCTACGAGCAGTACGTC. It codes for CASNLDRGPYEQYV.

This clone was counted between two and nine times. The chain recombines TRBV28 with TRBJ2-5; a weak D match, TRBD2 (7 bases). The CDR3 loop spans 14 amino acids. The V gene lost 6 bases and the J gene lost 5 bases, with 16 bases spanning the gap. The germline V gene has CDR1 MDHEN and CDR2 SYDVKM. CDR3 sequence: CASRTPGGPETQYF. As DNA, the CDR3 is TGTGCCAGCAGAACCCCGGGGGGCCCGGAGACCCAGTACTTC.

V and J are TRBV19 and TRBJ2-1; 11 positions agree with TRBD2. The CDR3 contains 14 residues. V lost 7 bases, J lost 8 bases, and 7 bases stayed unmatched. CDR1 and CDR2 from the germline V gene are LNHDA and SQIVND (reference sequence). DNA for the CDR3: TGTGCCAGTACCGGACTAGCGGGTAAATATGAGCAGTTCTTC. Its translation: CASTGLAGKYEQFF. Supplemented by reference TRBV19 and TRBJ2-1, the full variable domain reads DGGITQSPKYLFRKEGQNVTLSCEQNLNHDAMYWYRQDPGQGLRLIYYSQIVNDFQKGDIAEGYSVSREKKESFPLTVTSAQKNPTAFYLCASTGLAGKYEQFFGPGTRLTVL.

The table lists this clone with a few counts. This chain connects TRBV6-5 to TRBJ1-1; the match to TRBD1 covers 10 bases. V lost 2 bases and J lost 3; bases outside the gene matches: 3. From germline, CDR1 is MNHEY and CDR2 SVGAGI. The CDR3 sequence is 15 residues long. This CDR3 is CASSYPGQGYTEAFF. CDR3 nucleotide sequence: TGTGCCAGCAGTTACCCGGGACAGGGGTACACTGAAGCTTTCTTT.

This clone was seen a handful of times. V usage is TRBV19 and J usage is TRBJ2-1; TRBD2 agrees at 10 bases. After removal of 5 bases from V and 9 bases from J, the junction contained 7 bases not matched to a gene. CDR3 size: 14 residues. Germline V gene sequence: CDR1 LNHDA, CDR2 SQIVND (reference sequence). In nucleotides, the CDR3 is TGTGCCAGTAGTTCTTCTAGCGGGAGCAGTGAGCAGTTCTTC. Protein product: CASSSSSGSSEQFF. Full variable domain (outside the CDR3, taken from reference TRBV19 and TRBJ2-1): DGGITQSPKYLFRKEGQNVTLSCEQNLNHDAMYWYRQDPGQGLRLIYYSQIVNDFQKGDIAEGYSVSREKKESFPLTVTSAQKNPTAFYLCASSSSSGSSEQFFGPGTRLTVL.

This clone occurred a few times. The rearrangement uses TRBV5-1 and TRBJ1-2, with no clear D. Per the germline V gene, CDR1 is SGHRS and CDR2 is YFSETQ. The CDR3 is 14 amino acids. The V end lost 1 base, the J end lost 2 bases, and 9 bases lay between the germline ends. As DNA, the CDR3 is TGCGCCAGCAGCTTGTCGAAGCCCAACTATGGCTACACCTTC. The encoded protein is CASSLSKPNYGYTF. The full variable domain, completed using reference TRBV5-1 and TRBJ1-2, is KAGVTQTPRYLIKTRGQQVTLSCSPISGHRSVSWYQQTPGQGLQFLFEYFSETQRNKGNFPGRFSGRQFSNSRSEMNVSTLELGDSALYLCASSLSKPNYGYTFGSGTRLTVV.

Comment on this clone: This sample also contains other DNA sequences that code for the same CDR3. The chain uses TRBV18 and TRBJ1-1; TRBD1 matches at 7 bases. The CDR3 is 13 residues long. The V and J ends lost 4 bases and 2 bases, in that order; junction bases with no gene match: 1. Germline-derived CDR1 and CDR2 are KGHSH and LQKENI. As DNA, the CDR3 is TGTGCCAGCTCACAAGGGGGCAACACTGAAGCTTTCTTT. Protein product: CASSQGGNTEAFF.

The chain links TRBV27 to TRBJ2-5; D unresolved. Trimming cost V 5 bases and J 7 bases, with 20 bases left between them. This CDR3 has 15 residues. Germline CDR1 and CDR2: MNHEY and SMNVEV (reference sequence). The CDR3: CASSTTPSPAGTQYF. The CDR3 nucleotides are TGTGCCAGCAGTACTACCCCAAGCCCGGCCGGGACCCAGTACTTC.

The CDR3 nucleotides are TGTGCCAGCAGTGAACAGGGGTTATCCTACGAGCAGTACTTC. Translating gives CASSEQGLSYEQYF. V usage is TRBV2 and J usage is TRBJ2-7, with D perhaps TRBD1 (6 bases). The CDR3 loop spans 14 amino acids. The germline V gene has CDR1 SNHLY and CDR2 FYNNEI. The V end lost 2 bases, the J end lost 1 base, and 9 bases lay between the germline ends.

This chain connects TRBV7-2 to TRBJ2-5; TRBD2 agrees at 8 bases. Germline lookup yields CDR1 SGHTA and CDR2 FQGNSA. J lost 4 bases, V lost 5 bases, and 9 bases had no gene match. This CDR3 is 15 amino acids long. The CDR3 nucleotides are TGTGCCAGCAGCGGTAGCGGGGTTCGGGCAGAGACCCAGTACTTC. Translation: CASSGSGVRAETQYF.